The clone carrying this T cell receptor beta chain was detected only a few times. The CDR3 sequence is 15 residues long. The germline V gene has CDR1 LNHDA and CDR2 SQIVND (reference sequence). V lost 2 bases to trimming and J lost 0 bases, with 11 bases between them. This sample is part of a study of beta chain features in type 1 diabetes. Since all of the isolated RNA was reverse transcribed, expressed TCRB transcripts were what got sequenced. TCRdb keeps only in-frame clones here, not all; method: immunoSEQ multiplex PCR. Of over 500,000 clones in the sample, about 16% were seen once. Sample: naive CD4+ T cells from blood. The chain links TRBV19 to TRBJ2-7, with D perhaps matching TRBD1 (5 bases). The receptor was isolated from a man aged 18 to 29 in good health. In DNA, the CDR3 is TGTGCCAGTAGTATAAACAGGCTCGCCTCCTACGAGCAGTACTTC. Encoded protein: CASSINRLASYEQYF.